This T cell receptor (beta chain) was documented in a study of T-cell reconstitution after alpha-beta-depleted transplantation in children. General observations from the study: By one year post-transplant, T-cell counts and diversity largely arose from T cells that were newly produced. The origin of alpha-beta T cells about two months after transplant was reportedly several hundred expanded graft clones. Some patients' high day-60 TCRbeta diversity was traced to surviving recipient T cells and thymic progenitors.

Note on this clonotype: What it binds is not known.

Preparation of the TCRbeta library was carried out with unique molecular identifiers. TCRdb fed the PCR reads into MiXCR, producing one record per CDR3 protein. The sample comprises just under 350,000 distinct CDR3 sequences, around 16% of which are singletons, and 35% to 50% rests with the top ten. Trimming took off 2 bases at V and 1 base at J, with 8 bases between the two ends. The CDR3 extends over 15 amino acids. V gene TRBV12-3 or TRBV12-4 combines with J gene TRBJ2-2; a possible D gene is TRBD1 (5 bases). Here the sequenced sample was PBMCs, mostly from graft donor cells, taken 360 days after TCRalphabeta/CD19-depleted stem cell transplant. The clonotype was recovered from a male patient aged 2 to 9 who had a stem cell transplant for acute lymphoblastic leukemia, so the T cells may come from the graft donor. Here the CDR3 reads CASSLSGQNTGELFF. CDR3 DNA: TGTGCCAGCAGTTTATCAGGGCAGAACACCGGGGAGCTGTTTTTT.